The rows below give T cell receptor beta chains drawn from one sample of a study of blood T cell repertoires in COVID-19. The data were produced by immunoSEQ multiplex PCR, yet TCRdb's version contains in-frame clones alone and is incomplete. Of some 31,000 clones in the sample, 85% to 90% were seen once. Material for sequencing was peripheral blood. The source of these receptors is a human donor with active COVID-19. The donor label of this sample is uncertain. Each CDR3 is given with its conserved first and last residue. The D gene is left open where the match is weak. Not all rows give a size; the values are once, few, many and, for expanded clones, a class.

v_gene	j_gene	d_gene	abundance	CDR3nt	CDR3aa
TRBV2	TRBJ2-3	-	once	TGTGCCAGCAGTGAGACCGGACTCAATAGGGATACGCAGTATTTT	CASSETGLNRDTQYF
TRBV9	TRBJ2-3	-	once	TGTGCCAGCAGCGTAGATCTTTCGGGGAGCACAGATACGCAGTATTTT	CASSVDLSGSTDTQYF
TRBV3-1/TRBV3-2	TRBJ2-2	TRBD1	-	TGTGCCAGCAGCCGACCCGGGACAGGGGTCACCGGGGAGCTGTTTTTT	CASSRPGTGVTGELFF
TRBV5-1	TRBJ1-2	TRBD1	once	TGCGCCAGCACCACGGGACAGGGATACTATGGCTACACCTTC	CASTTGQGYYGYTF
TRBV6-6	TRBJ2-7	TRBD2	-	TGTGCCAGCAGAACCAGCGGGGGGCGGTCCTACGAGCAGTACTTC	CASRTSGGRSYEQYF
TRBV7-2	TRBJ2-5	-	-	TGTGCCAGCCAAATTGAGGGAAATCGGAGGTCCCAAGAGACCCAGTACTTC	CASQIEGNRRSQETQYF
TRBV7-6	TRBJ2-5	TRBD1	-	TGTGCCAGCAGCTTAGGACAGGGGAGGAAAGAGACCCAGTACTTC	CASSLGQGRKETQYF
TRBV9	TRBJ2-2	TRBD1	-	TGTGCCAGCAGCACCCGCCCAGGGGGGAACACCGGGGAGCTGTTTTTT	CASSTRPGGNTGELFF
TRBV5-6	TRBJ2-1	-	-	TGTGCCAGCAGCTCGGGACATAGCTCCTACAATGAGCAGTTCTTC	CASSSGHSSYNEQFF
TRBV20-1	TRBJ2-7	-	once	TGCAGTGCTAGCAGGGCTTACGAGCAGTACTTC	CSASRAYEQYF
TRBV3-1/TRBV3-2	TRBJ1-2	TRBD1	few	TGTGCCAGCACCCAAATGGGGAGGACAGGGAACTATGGCTACACCTTC	CASTQMGRTGNYGYTF
TRBV24-1	TRBJ1-1	-	-	TGTGCCACCAGTGATGTAGGAGGGAACACTGAAGCTTTCTTT	CATSDVGGNTEAFF
TRBV7-9	TRBJ2-1	-	medium-sized	TGTGCCAGCAGGAGCGACGACGCCTACAATGAGCAGTTCTTC	CASRSDDAYNEQFF
TRBV19	TRBJ1-6	-	-	TGTGCCAGTAGTCAGAAGACAGGCTCCTATAATTCACCCCTCCACTTT	CASSQKTGSYNSPLHF
TRBV11-3	TRBJ1-1	TRBD1	-	TGTGCCAGCAGCCGAGGGGGACAGGGAAACACTGAAGCTTTCTTT	CASSRGGQGNTEAFF
TRBV7-2	TRBJ2-5	TRBD2	-	TGTGCCAGCAGCTCCACATCGGCCAGCGGGAAAGAGGAGACCCAGTACTTC	CASSSTSASGKEETQYF
TRBV4-2	TRBJ2-2	-	-	TGTGCCAGCAGCCAAGAGACAGAGATCACCGGGGAGCTGTTTTTT	CASSQETEITGELFF
TRBV4-3	TRBJ2-5	TRBD2	-	TGCGCCAGCAGCCAAGGCGGCGGGGGGGCCTGGGATGAGACCCAGTACTTC	CASSQGGGGAWDETQYF
TRBV2	TRBJ1-3	-	-	TGTGCCAGCACCCGAGCAGGGACTCGAGGAAACACCATATATTTT	CASTRAGTRGNTIYF
TRBV2	TRBJ2-3	-	-	TGTGCCAGCATTCTCCAGGGAAAGTACACAGATACGCAGTATTTT	CASILQGKYTDTQYF
TRBV5-1	TRBJ2-3	TRBD2	-	TGCGCCACCCATCCGGGGGGGTTCGCTAGCACAGATACGCAGTATTTT	CATHPGGFASTDTQYF
TRBV9	TRBJ2-1	TRBD2	-	TGTGCCAGCAGCGTAGCGGGGGGGGAGTACAATGAGCAGTTCTTC	CASSVAGGEYNEQFF
TRBV5-1	TRBJ1-1	TRBD1	-	TGCGCCAGCAGCTTATGGGACAGTACCAACACTGAAGCTTTCTTT	CASSLWDSTNTEAFF
TRBV5-4	TRBJ2-7	-	-	TGTGCCAGCAGCCCCCGGGGCGGGGGCCAAAATTCCTACGAGCAGTACTTC	CASSPRGGGQNSYEQYF
TRBV19	TRBJ1-3	-	-	TGTGCCAGTAGTTCCGGGACTTTTCCATCTGGAAACACCATATATTTT	CASSSGTFPSGNTIYF
TRBV7-3	TRBJ2-1	TRBD2	once	TGTGCCAGCAGCCCTACCGGGACTAGGCTCCTCAATGAGCAGTTCTTC	CASSPTGTRLLNEQFF